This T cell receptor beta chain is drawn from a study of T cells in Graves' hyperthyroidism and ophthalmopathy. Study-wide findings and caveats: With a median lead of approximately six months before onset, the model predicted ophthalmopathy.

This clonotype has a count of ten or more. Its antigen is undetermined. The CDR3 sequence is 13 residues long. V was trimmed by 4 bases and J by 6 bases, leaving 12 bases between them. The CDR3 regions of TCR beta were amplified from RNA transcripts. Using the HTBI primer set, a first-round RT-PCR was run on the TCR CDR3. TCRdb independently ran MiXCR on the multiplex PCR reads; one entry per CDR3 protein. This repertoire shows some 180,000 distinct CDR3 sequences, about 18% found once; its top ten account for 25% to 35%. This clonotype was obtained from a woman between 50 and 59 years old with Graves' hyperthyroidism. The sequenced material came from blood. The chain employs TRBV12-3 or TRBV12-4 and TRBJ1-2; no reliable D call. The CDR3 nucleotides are TGTGCCAGCAGTTACAGTTCGCGCGATGGCTACACCTTC. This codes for CASSYSSRDGYTF.